The 21 T cell receptor beta chains given below trace back to one sample, sequenced in a study of OX40 agonist ivuxolimab in advanced cancers. The table came from immunoSEQ multiplex PCR; TCRdb's copy has only in-frame clones and leaves some out. The data contain 20,000 to 30,000 clones, 75% to 85% of them singletons. This specimen was CD4+ or CD8+ T cells sorted from blood, taken in a trial of the OX40 agonist ivuxolimab. The source is an adult with an advanced solid tumor such as melanoma, head and neck, liver or kidney cancer.

The chain carries TRBV5-4 and TRBJ2-3; D gene unclear. V was pared by 4 bases and J by 0 bases, with 6 bases between. In germline, CDR1 is SGHNT, CDR2 YYREEE (reference sequence). This CDR3 is built from 13 residues. The CDR3 spells CASSPPSTDTQYF. CDR3 DNA sequence: TGTGCCAGCAGCCCCCCTAGCACAGATACGCAGTATTTT. The entire variable domain, with the rest obtained from reference TRBV5-4 and TRBJ2-3, is as follows: ETGVTQSPTHLIKTRGQQVTLRCSSQSGHNTVSWYQQALGQGPQFIFQYYREEENGRGNFPPRFSGLQFPNYSSELNVNALELDDSALYLCASSPPSTDTQYFGPGTRLTVL.

V usage is TRBV4-1 and J usage is TRBJ1-2; D is ambiguous. The CDR3 consists of 15 residues. The germline CDR1 and CDR2 sequences are MGHRA and YSYEKL. V lost 0 bases to trimming and J lost 8 bases, with 16 bases between them. CDR3 nucleotides: TGCGCCAGCAGCCAAGATCCCAGTGATCTCTGGGGCTACACCTTC. Its translation is CASSQDPSDLWGYTF.

This clone has only a few counts. This chain links TRBV14 with TRBJ2-2; 7 positions match TRBD2. V lost 6 bases to trimming and J lost 4 bases; unmatched junction nucleotides: 5. Germline V gene lookup returns CDR1 SGHDN and CDR2 FVKESK. The CDR3 length is 14 residues. CDR3 protein: CASRMGRGTGELFF. The DNA of the CDR3 is TGTGCCAGCAGGATGGGGAGGGGCACCGGGGAGCTGTTTTTT.

This clone was detected once. The chain is built from TRBV27 and TRBJ1-1, with 11 bases aligning to TRBD1. The CDR3 spans 22 residues. Germline-derived CDR1 and CDR2 are MNHEY and SMNVEV (reference sequence). J gave up 3 bases and V 0 bases, and 21 bases lay outside the gene matches. CDR3 sequence reads: CASSLSANVWDRGTFLDTEAFF. DNA of the CDR3: TGTGCCAGCAGTTTATCGGCTAACGTGTGGGACAGGGGGACCTTTTTGGACACTGAAGCTTTCTTT.

V and J are TRBV5-4 and TRBJ1-2; D is uncertain. Germline CDR1 SGHNT, CDR2 YYREEE (reference sequence). The CDR3 sequence is 16 residues long. Trimming pared 4 bases from V and 0 bases from J, leaving 16 bases between. In DNA form, the CDR3 reads TGTGCCAGCAGCCATGCTGGGCAGCTAGCTAACTATGGCTACACCTTC. It codes for CASSHAGQLANYGYTF.

The CDR3 nucleotides are TGTGCCAGCAGCCTCGGGACTAGCGGGGGGGCCTATGAGACCCAGTACTTC. Translating gives CASSLGTSGGAYETQYF. V and J are TRBV9 and TRBJ2-5, with 16 bases fitting TRBD2. The CDR3 runs to 17 residues. Germline assignment: CDR1 SGDLS and CDR2 YYNGEE. V lost 4 bases, J lost 5 bases, and 8 bases stayed unmatched. The full variable domain, rest sourced from reference TRBV9 and TRBJ2-5, is DSGVTQTPKHLITATGQRVTLRCSPRSGDLSVYWYQQSLDQGLQFLIQYYNGEERAKGNILERFSAQQFPDLHSELNLSSLELGDSALYFCASSLGTSGGAYETQYFGPGTRLLVL.

This clone was recorded once. The CDR3 coding sequence is TGTGCCAGCAGCCCCCGCCCGTCAGAAACAGATACGCAGTATTTT. Translated: CASSPRPSETDTQYF. V and J are TRBV11-2 and TRBJ2-3; the D is unclear. This CDR3 spans 15 amino acids. Trimming left V 5 bases short and J 3 bases short, with 15 bases between. Germline V gives CDR1 SGHAT, CDR2 FQNNGV.

The chain is built from TRBV2 and TRBJ1-3; a possible D gene is TRBD1 (6 bases). Trimming took 5 bases from V and 3 from J, leaving 8 bases between them. This CDR3 spans 13 amino acids. Looked up from germline, CDR1 is SNHLY and CDR2 is FYNNEI. The CDR3 region has the DNA TGTGCCAGCAGTTGGACAGATGGAAACACCATATATTTT. Protein sequence: CASSWTDGNTIYF.

CDR3 coding DNA: TGCGCCAGCAGCCAAGATTATATAGGGACTCAGTCCCAGTACTTC. Encoded protein: CASSQDYIGTQSQYF. The chain uses TRBV4-1 and TRBJ2-5, with D possibly matching TRBD2 (6 bases). The CDR3 spans 15 residues. Germline V gene sequence: CDR1 MGHRA, CDR2 YSYEKL. The ends were cut back, 0 bases at V and 9 bases at J, with 17 bases in the middle.

The rearrangement joins TRBV9 to TRBJ1-1; no definite D call. Trimming stripped 0 bases from V and 1 base from J, with 4 bases between. This CDR3 spans 13 amino acids. Germline V CDR1 and CDR2: SGDLS, YYNGEE. The CDR3 here is CASSVGENTEAFF. DNA of the CDR3: TGTGCCAGCAGCGTAGGAGAGAACACTGAAGCTTTCTTT.

This clone is medium-sized by share. J is TRBJ2-1 and V is TRBV13, with 7 bases matching TRBD1. CDR3 size: 15 residues. After removal of 5 bases from V and 0 bases from J, the junction contained 4 bases not matched to a gene. Germline CDR1 and CDR2: PRHDT and FYEKMQ (reference sequence). For the CDR3, the DNA is TGTGCCAGCAGCGCGACAGGGAGCTCCTACAATGAGCAGTTCTTC. Translating it yields CASSATGSSYNEQFF.

The rearrangement uses TRBV9 and TRBJ2-1; D unresolved. Germline V gives CDR1 SGDLS, CDR2 YYNGEE. The V end lost 0 bases, the J end lost 1 base, and 8 bases lay between the germline ends. This CDR3 is 15 amino acids long. The chain's CDR3 is CASSVGAESYNEQFF. The CDR3 DNA reads as TGTGCCAGCAGCGTAGGGGCGGAGTCCTACAATGAGCAGTTCTTC.

The chain couples TRBV11-3 to TRBJ2-7, with D tentatively TRBD2 (7 bases). Deletions cut 4 bases from V and 6 bases from J, with 13 bases between. This CDR3 region has 13 residues. In germline, CDR1 is SGHNT, CDR2 YENEEA. The CDR3 is CASSWAGAFEQYF. Written as DNA, the CDR3 is TGTGCCAGCAGCTGGGCGGGGGCTTTCGAGCAGTACTTC.

The J gene is TRBJ2-2, the V gene TRBV27; 8 nucleotides agree with TRBD1. The CDR3 is made up of 15 amino acids. Germline V CDR1 and CDR2: MNHEY, SMNVEV (reference sequence). J was trimmed by 7 bases and V by 6 bases; bases with no gene match: 10. The CDR3 spells CASRRGQGWNGELFF. In nucleotides, the CDR3 is TGTGCCAGCAGACGTGGACAGGGATGGAACGGGGAGCTGTTTTTT.

The V and J genes are TRBV27 and TRBJ2-5; D not resolved. This CDR3 region has 13 residues. V was pared by 4 bases and J by 8 bases, with 14 bases between. Germline V gene data show CDR1 as MNHEY and CDR2 as SMNVEV (reference sequence). CDR3 bases: TGTGCCAGCAGTTGGGGTTACAGAGATACCCAGTACTTC. This codes for CASSWGYRDTQYF.

This chain links TRBV14 with TRBJ2-7; TRBD2 matches 7 bases. This CDR3 has 14 residues. The germline CDR1 and CDR2 sequences are SGHDN and FVKESK. With V trimmed by 3 bases and J by 3 bases, 5 bases remained unmatched. The DNA for the CDR3 is TGTGCCAGCAGCCACCGGGGGGAGATCTACGAGCAGTACTTC. Translation gives CASSHRGEIYEQYF.

The table lists this clone with a count of one. The chain is built from TRBV6-5 and TRBJ2-7; D gene ambiguous. The CDR3 spans 16 residues. Trimming left V 0 bases short and J 0 bases short, with 12 bases between. Germline CDR1 is MNHEY and CDR2 is SVGAGI. This CDR3 is CASSYSNLGSSYEQYF. DNA for the CDR3: TGTGCCAGCAGTTACTCGAATTTGGGCTCCTCCTACGAGCAGTACTTC.

The chain recombines TRBV6-4 with TRBJ2-1; TRBD2 matches 12 bases. Losses at the gene ends were 3 bases for V and 9 bases for J; bases not matched to a gene: 9. Germline values: CDR1 MRHNA, CDR2 SNTAGT. The CDR3 is 16 amino acids. The CDR3 bases are TGTGCCAGCAGTGAAGATACTAGCGGGGGGCGGGGTGAGCAGTTCTTC. This sequence encodes CASSEDTSGGRGEQFF.

This chain joins TRBV13 and TRBJ1-4, with D hard to call. CDR3 size: 13 residues. V was pared by 7 bases and J by 3 bases, with 9 bases between. Per the germline V gene, CDR1 is PRHDT and CDR2 is FYEKMQ (reference sequence). DNA of the CDR3: TGTGCCAGCAAGGCGGGAGCTAATGAAAAACTGTTTTTT. Encoded protein: CASKAGANEKLFF.

The chain's CDR3 is CASSLGAGADTQYF. CDR3 coding DNA: TGTGCCAGCAGCTTAGGAGCGGGGGCGGATACGCAGTATTTT. V usage is TRBV7-8 and J usage is TRBJ2-3; TRBD2 aligns across 8 bases. V lost 1 base, J lost 6 bases, and 3 bases stayed unmatched. Looked up from germline, CDR1 is SGHVS and CDR2 is FQNEAQ. The CDR3 runs 14 residues. Full variable domain (remainder filled in from reference TRBV7-8 and TRBJ2-3): GAGVSQSPRYKVAKRGQDVALRCDPISGHVSLFWYQQALGQGPEFLTYFQNEAQLDKSGLPSDRFFAERPEGSVSTLKIQRTQQEDSAVYLCASSLGAGADTQYFGPGTRLTVL.

This clone was counted a few times. V is TRBV11-2 and J is TRBJ1-5; D is unresolved. The ends were cut back, 0 bases at V and 7 bases at J, with 16 bases in the middle. The CDR3 contains 16 residues. Germline V CDR1 and CDR2: SGHAT, FQNNGV. CDR3 coding DNA: TGTGCCAGCAGCTTAGACGCGGTTGACGGGGTGCAGCCCCAGCATTTT. This gives the protein CASSLDAVDGVQPQHF.